This T cell receptor beta chain was observed in a study of cytomegalovirus exposure and HLA in healthy donors. PCR was performed using 60 Vbeta and 13 Jbeta primers. Some clones are missing from TCRdb's copy, which holds only in-frame ones; the method was immunoSEQ multiplex PCR. The sample has tens of thousands of clones; about a tenth are singletons. Germline CDR1 reads SGHRS; CDR2 reads YFSETQ. This CDR3 has 13 amino acids. V was trimmed by 2 bases and J by 5 bases, leaving 10 bases between them. The chain is built from TRBV5-1 and TRBJ1-2; D remains unclear. This receptor was obtained from a man in his fifties or sixties in good health and CMV-seropositive. The source material was PBMCs. Here the CDR3 DNA reads TGCGCCAGCAGCTTCTCTGGAGATTATGGCTACACCTTC. Translated, it gives CASSFSGDYGYTF.